Here is one TCR beta chain with its context. What it binds is not known. This record belongs to a study of cytomegalovirus exposure and HLA in healthy donors. General study results and limits: The study dropped some indistinguishable V segments, TRBV6-2 and TRBV6-3 among them. TCR beta V- and J-gene trimming, according to a later analysis, was linked to a missense DCLRE1C variant. Information on immune exposure was restricted to one variable (CMV serostatus). In a later analysis, a genetic analysis reported fewer productive-TCR N-insertions in an Asian-associated ancestry cluster than the cohort average.

A multiplex PCR was run with 60 Vbeta primers and 13 Jbeta primers. Assay: immunoSEQ multiplex PCR; the TCRdb copy retains only in-frame clones and omits some. The data show about 220,000 clones, approximately 79% seen once. V lost 7 bases to trimming and J lost 1 base; unmatched junction nucleotides: 13. From germline, CDR1 is MDHEN and CDR2 SYDVKM. This CDR3 spans 18 amino acids. Sequenced: PBMCs. The rearrangement joins TRBV28 to TRBJ2-5; 12 positions agree with TRBD2. The receptor was derived from a male donor in good health and CMV-seronegative. The CDR3 DNA reads as TGTGCCAGCAAGAGGACTAGCGGGGCCCTTTGGAGCCAAGAGACCCAGTACTTC. As protein: CASKRTSGALWSQETQYF.